This T cell receptor (beta chain) was profiled in a study of T cell responses to AZD1222 COVID-19 vaccine. Study conclusions and caveats: Vaccine-associated CD4 TCRs spanned spike, dominant at 160-218 and 743-854.

This CDR3 comprises 15 residues. Germline V gives CDR1 MNHNS, CDR2 SASEGT. Trimming cost V 0 bases and J 5 bases; bases outside gene matches: 5. TCRdb's table, derived via immunoSEQ multiplex PCR, lists solely in-frame clones and lacks some. The sample has around 190,000 clones; around 88% are singletons. Concerning this clone: Its antigen remains unknown.

This material consisted of peripheral blood, taken on day 0 of AZD1222 vaccination. The V gene is TRBV6-1, the J gene TRBJ2-7; TRBD2 aligns across 9 bases. This clonotype originated in an adult in good health. The CDR3 loop reads CASSEAPAGGDEQYF. The CDR3 DNA reads TGTGCCAGCAGTGAAGCTCCAGCGGGGGGTGACGAGCAGTACTTC.